This entry is about one T cell receptor beta chain. Original analysis: Nucleated cell counts were estimated from reference gene primer amplification. Profiled with immunoSEQ multiplex PCR; TCRdb holds only in-frame clones, not every one. The V and J calls and the clone size are those of that table, but D and trimming were determined from the DNA. The table includes about 300,000 clones, 75% to 90% detected once. This sample was taken from a study of blood T cell repertoires in COVID-19. The overall study: PBMCs, B-cell-depleted T cells, or T cells were the source of the cDNA or gDNA that made up the material.

CDR3 length equals 16 residues. CDR1 SGHAT and CDR2 FQNNGV come from the germline V gene. Trimming removed 5 bases at V and 5 bases at J, with 21 bases between. Input material: peripheral blood. This sequence joins TRBV11-2 and TRBJ1-1; a possible D gene is TRBD1 (5 bases). The source of this sequence is a man aged 35-49 years with acute or convalescent COVID-19. CDR3 loop: CASSPLGDWRGTEAFF. DNA of the CDR3: TGTGCCAGCAGCCCCCTCGGGGACTGGAGAGGGACTGAAGCTTTCTTT.